This entry features one T cell receptor (beta chain) sequence. Its antigen is still unknown. These data are taken from a study of T cell repertoires in cytomegalovirus infection. The wider study: It was recently identified HLA-C-restricted and well-studied HLA-B-restricted CMV epitopes that the study used. Public signatures in TCR beta pointed to CMV infection and matching HLA type.

Study-level points and caveats: Carriage of CMV together with the relevant HLA was identifiable through cumulative public TCR beta family frequency. HLA-C-restricted TCR beta clonotypes specific for CMV led the ex vivo response.

The length of the CDR3 is 13 residues. V was cut by 3 bases and J by 0 bases, with 9 bases left in between. Germline-derived CDR1 and CDR2 are SQVTM and ANQGSEA. MiXCR, run by TCRdb on the reads, gives a single entry per CDR3 protein. Counted here are 40,000 to 55,000 distinct CDR3 sequences, 20% to 25% occurring once; the ten biggest clones make up roughly 90%. Sequenced here: CD8+ T cells from cultured PBMCs, sampled from culture after CMV antigen stimulation. This sequence originates from a human donor in good health (CMV status not recorded). Some clones in this sample may be carry-over from other donors' samples. The rearrangement uses TRBV29-1 and TRBJ2-7; D not resolved. The chain's CDR3 is CSVDIGDSYEQYF. In nucleotides, the CDR3 is TGCAGCGTTGATATTGGGGACTCCTACGAGCAGTACTTC.